This T cell receptor (beta chain) comes out of a study of cytomegalovirus exposure and HLA in healthy donors (dated by TCRdb to 2016 to 2017). Regarding the study in general: In an earlier analysis of approximately 640 of the donors, about 260 Gb of sequence data and some 100 million unique TCR beta sequences from about 179 million T cells were reported. Class I and class II HLA loci were covered by the typing at four-digit resolution. Of the 398 genotyped donors, roughly 80% fell in the genetic ancestry cluster associated with self-reported Caucasian donors. In a later genetic analysis, genome-wide SNP genotypes for about three fifths of the roughly 670 donors were used, and that subset was treated as a discovery cohort. The number of typed donors differed by locus: about 629-640 for A, B, C, DRB1 and DQB1; some 540 for DQA1; 606 for DPA1; and around 490 for DPB1. The study aimed to test whether signatures of past pathogen exposure could be identified by cataloging public T cell receptors. All discovery cohort repertoires had been generated using a single sequencing platform. An early release covering roughly 600 HLA-typed donors comprised roughly 300 gigabases of sequencing data and approximately 80 million unique TCR sequences. To predict cytomegalovirus infection status, the study brought together high-throughput TCR immunosequencing, statistical association of individual TCRs with disease status, and machine learning. Because of strong linkage in the cohort, roughly five DR-DQ haplotypes were treated as single units for association and clustering. Using immunosequencing, the study profiled T cell repertoires from 640 or so subjects and related those repertoires to cytomegalovirus serostatus. Alongside the repertoire data, information on donor age, sex, ethnicity and CMV serostatus was compiled. Besides the first cohort of approximately 710 subjects, a separate validation cohort made up of roughly 120 different subjects was used. Among several hundred genotyped donors of the cohort, an average of approximately 220,000 unique TCR beta nucleotide sequences was sequenced per donor, of which about 19% were non-productive. A later analysis re-analyzed previously published TCR beta repertoires from approximately 670 donors and added high-resolution HLA genotyping to study TCR occurrence patterns. The later analysis used no new phenotypic data to find candidate immune exposures, relying instead on TCR beta sequences and their occurrence across donors. An earlier analysis of 500 to 750 of the donors applied high-throughput TCR beta sequencing to assess whether each TCR beta V gene segment acted as functional or pseudogenic.

On this clone itself: What antigen it recognizes has not been identified.

The cohort was made up of about 670 healthy bone marrow donors. At the time of sampling, all cohort members were nominally healthy, though unrecorded immune exposures were likely present. The donor was CMV seronegative and was included in the group of 352 seronegative cohort members. A peripheral blood sample was provided by each donor, and peripheral blood mononuclear cells were used for TCR beta sequencing. Genomic DNA extraction from the blood cell samples was performed with the Qiagen DNeasy Blood Extraction Kit. On the study overall, not on this receptor specifically: Across donors, most TCR sequences were observed very rarely, whereas some public TCRs were present in many individuals. Immune exposure information for the cohort was limited to CMV serostatus. The study listed around 160 TCR beta chains as associated with cytomegalovirus. Correlated functional status among segregating V segments might reflect linkage disequilibrium, but an unknown experimental factor could not be ruled out. In a later analysis, most CMV-associated TCR beta chains were found to appear HLA-restricted, with HLA associations seemingly driven largely by CMV exposure. The sequencing pipeline was judged likely to have produced a cluster of highly shared sequence variants as a technical artifact. In vitro tests confirmed that a few of the cytomegalovirus-associated TCR beta chains recognize cytomegalovirus antigens. Some IMGT-functional V segments, including TRBV6-2 and TRBV6-3, could not be told apart with the 87-base-pair reads, so those segments were excluded. The authors suggested that the approach could potentially be generalized to other disease states and immunological phenotypes. The classifier was reported to diagnose cytomegalovirus status with high specificity and sensitivity in both the original and validation cohorts. A further reported finding was that TCR beta sequences accurately predicted the HLA-A and HLA-B alleles for most subjects in the first cohort. In a later analysis, HLA-associated TCR beta chains were found to be more clonally expanded and to have lower generation probabilities than equally common non-associated chains. In a later analysis, the rate of TCR association differed among HLA loci, with DRB1 alleles having the most associated TCRs and HLA-C alleles having the fewest. This cohort had only TCR beta chains sequenced, and the lack of alpha or paired-chain data limited which features could be detected. Because HLA typing was unavailable for some donors at each locus, only the typed subset was used in association tests. In a later genetic analysis, a missense DCLRE1C variant was associated with V-gene and J-gene trimming of TCR beta chains, and the association was replicated in an independent cohort. Because counts were too low, seventeen rarely observed V segments, including chromosome 9 orphons, were excluded from the earlier analysis of 587 of the donors. Compared with the approximately 710-donor mean, donors in an Asian-associated ancestry cluster had fewer N-insertions in productive TCRs, according to a later genetic analysis. Sequencing depth was assumed to be roughly uniform across donors in the presence/absence analyses, though that assumption may not hold. In a later analysis, 15,000 to 20,000 TCR beta sequences were associated with specific HLA alleles at a false discovery rate of 0.05. Several of the top co-occurrence clusters appeared to be linked to parvovirus B19, influenza, CMV and Epstein-Barr virus, according to a later analysis. Strong co-occurrence of HLA alleles, especially DR and DQ, made assigning TCR associations to individual alleles difficult. An earlier analysis of some 560 of the donors showed that most TCR beta V segments appeared in productive rearrangements either about 90% or about 30% of the time, which broadly matched IMGT annotations.

The CDR3 runs 22 amino acids, cysteine and phenylalanine included. Only the CDR3 DNA stays, 66 bases, in frame from base 1. V is cut back by 0 bases and J by 1 base, with 13 bases in the junction unmatched. In the germline V gene (reference sequence), CDR1 corresponds to PRHDT and CDR2 to FYEKMQ. Library creation used the immunoSEQ multiplex PCR assay. The multiplex PCR relied on a mix of 60 forward primers for TCR Vbeta segments and 13 reverse primers for TCR Jbeta segments. The CDR3 region of rearranged TCR beta genes was amplified from genomic DNA by a multiplex PCR assay. Amplified TCR beta libraries were sequenced as 87-base-pair reads on the Illumina HiSeq System. The source study handled its data this way. A later analysis counted tens of millions of unique TCR beta chains across the 666 repertoires, and roughly 9.9 million of these chains were shared by at least two donors. A nearest-neighbor algorithm error-corrected the raw reads and collapsed the reads into unique sequences, merging closely related sequences to remove PCR and sequencing errors. CDR3 sequences were aligned to IMGT reference sequences to assign V, D and J gene segments. Each retained sequence needed at least a six-nucleotide match to both a V gene segment and a J gene segment. A rearrangement counted as productive if the CDR3 had no stop codons and remained in frame with V and J, and every other rearrangement counted as non-productive. Following IMGT convention, CDR3 was defined as the stretch from the second conserved V-encoded cysteine up to the conserved J-encoded phenylalanine. In an earlier analysis of approximately 590 of the donors, sequences lacking an unambiguous match to a single V gene segment were excluded. An earlier analysis of around 600 of the donors classified V segments as functional when productive rearrangements were above 56.7% and as segregating when the standard deviation between donors was above 5%. A statistical classification framework was developed to diagnose cytomegalovirus status using the catalog of TCR beta chain sequences. In a later analysis, V and J genes were assigned by comparing TCR nucleotide sequences against IMGT/GENE-DB human TR gene sequences. A later analysis assigned CDR3 sequences and most-parsimonious VDJ recombination scenarios with the TCRdist pipeline. In a later analysis, every TCR beta chain was defined by the combination of its CDR3 amino acid sequence and its V-gene family, and reads without a unique V-gene family were dropped. As a way to deal with suspected cross-contamination and a sequencing artifact, a later analysis dropped 450 to 600 nucleotide sequences that were highly shared and had low generation probability. A later analysis calculated a clonal expansion index for each public chain from normalized within-repertoire ranks of inferred template counts. A later analysis computed generation probabilities with a VDJ recombination model fitted to out-of-frame rearrangements, and checked the results against IGoR. In a later analysis, TCR-TCR, TCR-HLA and TCR-CMV co-occurrence was scored with hypergeometric tests, and a repertoire-size bias correction was applied to TCR pairs. In a later analysis, false discovery rates were estimated by permuting HLA or CMV assignments 20 times. In a later analysis, co-occurring TCRs were grouped using DBSCAN, with TCRdist sequence similarity added in when clustering inside HLA-allele-positive subsets. For co-occurrence clustering, repertoires with fewer than 30,000 or more than 120,000 public chains were excluded, along with about five repertoires with anomalous nucleotide sharing. What TCRdb holds here is the immuneACCESS table cut down to in-frame rearrangements. Part of the clones is not present; checked against another copy, under half of the missing clones reflect an unresolved V gene, and the others are unexplained. V and J calls plus clone size are reproduced from that table; the DNA served to infer D and trimming. This sample's table has entries for 150,000 or so clones. Together, the top ten hold over 2% of the sample.

Rearrangement joined TRBV13 to TRBJ2-1, and 15 bases in between align with TRBD2. The receptor comes from a woman between 18 and 30 years old in good health and CMV-seronegative. The sequencing sample was made of PBMCs. The DNA sequence follows: TGTGCCAGCAGCTTAGGCTCAACCGGGACTAGCGGGAGGAGTAGTTCCTACAATGAGCAGTTCTTC. This yields the protein CASSLGSTGTSGRSSSYNEQFF.